Given below is one T cell receptor (beta chain) in context. What it binds is not known. PCR primers comprised 60 Vbeta and 13 Jbeta primers. Per the original methods: In a later analysis, around 10 million of 65 million to 90 million unique beta chains occurred in at least two donors. Here immunoSEQ multiplex PCR was the method, and the copy in TCRdb shows in-frame clones only, minus some. That table supplies the V and J calls and clone size; D and trimming were determined from the DNA. The repertoire holds 130,000 or so clones, with around four fifths as singletons. The source of the sample is a study of cytomegalovirus exposure and HLA in healthy donors. Findings and caveats of the study: HLA alleles showed associations with some 17,000 TCR beta sequences in a later analysis, at a 0.05 false discovery rate. In a later analysis, most CMV-associated TCR beta chains appeared HLA-restricted. CMV serostatus was the sole immune exposure data available.

The V segment lost 1 base and the J segment 2 bases; nucleotides outside the gene matches: 2. Looked up from germline, CDR1 is SGHTA and CDR2 is FQGNSA. There are 14 residues in the CDR3. The sequencing input was PBMCs. This chain links TRBV7-2 with TRBJ2-7, with 7 bases fitting TRBD1. This TCR came from a man aged 30 to 45 in good health and CMV-seronegative. The CDR3 DNA sequence: TGTGCCAGCAGCTTAGAACAGGGGACCTACGAGCAGTACTTC. It codes for CASSLEQGTYEQYF.